Listed here are 27 T cell receptor beta chains from one sample, sequenced in a study of blood T cell repertoires in COVID-19. Assay: immunoSEQ multiplex PCR; the TCRdb copy retains only in-frame clones and omits some. The sample records 200,000 to 300,000 clones, more than 80% being singletons. The sequencing sample was made of peripheral blood. The receptors here all came from a human donor in a cohort sampled during active COVID-19.

V is TRBV28 and J is TRBJ2-3; 9 bases agree with TRBD2. The CDR3 consists of 17 residues. After removal of 3 bases from V and 2 bases from J, the junction contained 9 bases not matched to a gene. Germline CDR1 MDHEN, CDR2 SYDVKM. CDR3 sequence reads: CASSFRREGLHTDTQYF. The CDR3 DNA follows: TGTGCCAGCAGTTTCCGGCGGGAGGGCCTTCACACAGATACGCAGTATTTT.

J is TRBJ2-1 and V is TRBV2; D gene uncertain. Per the germline V gene, CDR1 is SNHLY and CDR2 is FYNNEI. The V end was cut by 2 bases, the J end by 0 bases, with 8 bases between. The CDR3 contains 15 residues. For the CDR3, the DNA is TGTGCCAGCAGTGAAATGAGTAGCTCCTACAATGAGCAGTTCTTC. Its protein product is CASSEMSSSYNEQFF.

The V and J genes are TRBV20-1 and TRBJ2-1; D might be TRBD1 (6 bases). In germline, CDR1 is DFQATT, CDR2 SNEGSKA (reference sequence). V lost 3 bases and J 0 bases, leaving 15 bases between the germline ends. This CDR3 spans 16 amino acids. CDR3 sequence (DNA): TGCAGTGCTAGTCTCCCCCGAGGGGGCTCCTACAATGAGCAGTTCTTC. Encoded protein: CSASLPRGGSYNEQFF.

The CDR3 bases are TGTGCCAGCTCACCGGGAGGGGTCCAAGGGGAGCAGTACTTC. Translating it yields CASSPGGVQGEQYF. The V and J genes are TRBV18 and TRBJ2-7; 7 positions agree with TRBD2. There are 14 residues in the CDR3. Germline CDR1 and CDR2: KGHSH and LQKENI. V was pared by 3 bases and J by 7 bases, with 9 bases of the junction left unmatched.

The chain uses TRBV6-6 and TRBJ1-1; maybe TRBD1 (5 bases). With 0 bases removed from V and 4 bases from J, the gap between germline ends came to 9 bases. Germline CDR1 and CDR2: MNHNY and SVGAGI (reference sequence). This CDR3 has 14 residues. CDR3 in amino acids: CASSYSYGGTEAFF. The CDR3 DNA reads TGTGCCAGCAGTTACTCGTACGGGGGCACTGAAGCTTTCTTT.

A few counts support this clone. The rearrangement joins TRBV29-1 to TRBJ2-1, with 13 bases identical to TRBD2. Unmatched junction bases numbered 16, after V lost 7 bases and J lost 10 bases. The germline CDR1 and CDR2 sequences are SQVTM and ANQGSEA. The CDR3 length is 16 residues. The CDR3 reads CSALAGGASPGREQFF. CDR3 nucleotide sequence: TGCAGCGCACTAGCGGGGGGGGCGAGCCCGGGAAGAGAGCAGTTCTTC.

CDR3 bases: TGTGCCAGCAGCCGTGTGGTGGCAGTTAGCAATCAGCCCCAGCATTTT. Residues: CASSRVVAVSNQPQHF. The rearrangement joins TRBV28 to TRBJ1-5; D ambiguous. This CDR3 contains 16 residues. Germline values: CDR1 MDHEN, CDR2 SYDVKM. Trimming removed 6 bases from V and 0 bases from J, with 15 bases in between.

V and J are TRBV7-2 and TRBJ2-7; 7 nucleotides agree with TRBD2. Germline V CDR1 and CDR2: SGHTA, FQGNSA. The CDR3 is made up of 13 amino acids. After removal of 3 bases from V and 5 bases from J, the junction contained 4 bases not matched to a gene. CDR3 amino acids: CASSLPGGDEQYF. The CDR3, as DNA: TGTGCCAGCAGCTTGCCGGGAGGTGACGAGCAGTACTTC.

The rearrangement links TRBV28 to TRBJ1-4; D possibly corresponds to TRBD1 (6 bases). The CDR3 runs to 17 residues. V lost 10 bases and J 0 bases, leaving 21 bases between the germline ends. Germline-derived CDR1 and CDR2 are MDHEN and SYDVKM. CDR3 in DNA: TGTGCCACCTATACAGGGTTTGACCCTGCAACTAATGAAAAACTGTTTTTT. It is translated as CATYTGFDPATNEKLFF.

The CDR3 region has the DNA TGTGCCAGCAGCGCCCGACTAGCGGCTAGCACAGATACGCAGTATTTT. Residues: CASSARLAASTDTQYF. The rearrangement uses TRBV9 and TRBJ2-3, with TRBD2 matching 9 bases. CDR1 is SGDLS and CDR2 is YYNGEE in the germline V gene. J lost 0 bases, V lost 3 bases, and 5 bases had no gene match. The CDR3 is 16 residues long.

This clone was counted a single time. The rearrangement links TRBV9 to TRBJ1-1; the D is unclear. The germline V gene encodes CDR1 SGDLS and CDR2 YYNGEE. This CDR3 spans 15 amino acids. The V and J ends lost 0 bases and 1 base respectively, with 10 bases between them. CDR3 loop: CASSVGVGGNTEAFF. The CDR3, as DNA: TGTGCCAGCAGCGTAGGGGTAGGAGGGAACACTGAAGCTTTCTTT.

The chain recombines TRBV11-2 with TRBJ1-6, with 7 bases fitting TRBD1. The CDR3 sequence is 15 residues long. J lost 7 bases, V lost 5 bases, and 8 bases had no gene match. Germline V gene sequence: CDR1 SGHAT, CDR2 FQNNGV. The CDR3 sequence is CASSLATGRNSPLHF. The DNA for the CDR3 is TGTGCCAGCAGCCTTGCGACAGGGAGAAATTCACCCCTCCACTTT.

The table lists this clone with a count of one. The chain has TRBV5-1 and TRBJ1-1; 10 bases map to TRBD1. Per the germline V gene, CDR1 is SGHRS and CDR2 is YFSETQ. This CDR3 has 14 residues. Germline trimming cut 4 bases from V and 6 bases from J; bases unmatched to any gene: 6. CDR3 residues: CASSPDRGFAEAFF. The CDR3, as DNA: TGCGCCAGCAGCCCGGACAGGGGGTTTGCTGAAGCTTTCTTT.

CDR3 in DNA: TGTGCCACCAGTGAGCCGACTAGCGGGGACAGCACAGATACGCAGTATTTT. This encodes CATSEPTSGDSTDTQYF. V and J are TRBV24-1 and TRBJ2-3; TRBD2 agrees at 11 bases. This CDR3 comprises 17 residues. CDR1 KGHDR and CDR2 SFDVKD come from the germline V gene. With V trimmed by 4 bases and J by 0 bases, 5 bases remained unmatched.

CDR3 sequence: CASSPRSRGLSGYDTEAFF. The CDR3 nucleotides are TGTGCCAGCAGCCCTCGGAGCAGGGGGCTTAGTGGCTATGACACTGAAGCTTTCTTT. This chain uses TRBV9 with TRBJ1-1; 8 bases fit TRBD1. Germline CDR1 reads SGDLS; CDR2 reads YYNGEE. The J segment lost 3 bases and the V segment lost 4 bases, leaving 20 bases of the junction unmatched. CDR3 length: 19 amino acids.

The chain links TRBV27 to TRBJ2-3; 10 bases match TRBD2. Germline CDR1 and CDR2: MNHEY and SMNVEV (reference sequence). The CDR3 runs to 16 residues. J gave up 2 bases and V 3 bases, and 5 bases lay outside the gene matches. The CDR3 region has the DNA TGTGCCAGCAGTTTTGGTAGCGGGGGGTCCACAGATACGCAGTATTTT. This sequence encodes CASSFGSGGSTDTQYF.

This clone showed up just once. V usage is TRBV3-1 (or the pseudogene TRBV3-2) and J usage is TRBJ2-7, with D perhaps TRBD2 (6 bases). CDR1 and CDR2 from the germline V gene are LGHDT and YNNKEL (reference sequence). Trimming pared 0 bases from V and 6 bases from J, leaving 9 bases between. The CDR3 covers 13 residues. CDR3 sequence reads: CASSQDSGREQYF. The CDR3 nucleotides are TGTGCCAGCAGCCAAGATAGCGGCCGCGAGCAGTACTTC.

The rearrangement uses TRBV19 and TRBJ2-2; tentative D call: TRBD1 (6 bases). CDR1 is LNHDA, CDR2 SQIVND, per germline (reference sequence). The V and J ends lost 1 base and 7 bases respectively, with 16 bases between them. CDR3 length equals 16 residues. The CDR3 sequence: CASSIGTVGVGGELFF. In DNA form, the CDR3 reads TGTGCCAGTAGTATAGGGACAGTTGGGGTTGGCGGGGAGCTGTTTTTT.

The chain is built from TRBV30 and TRBJ1-2, with D maybe TRBD1 (6 bases). The CDR3 has 11 amino acids. Trimming left V 3 bases short and J 8 bases short, with 10 bases between. Germline V gene lookup returns CDR1 GTSNPN and CDR2 SVGIG (reference sequence). The DNA for the CDR3 is TGTGCCTGGAGAGTTGGGGGCGGCTACACCTTC. Translating gives CAWRVGGGYTF.

This clone was observed a handful of times. This sample also contains other DNA sequences that code for the same CDR3. The rearrangement uses TRBV7-2 and TRBJ1-3, with D hard to call. The CDR3 totals 12 residues. Trimming cost V 5 bases and J 1 base, with 3 bases left between them. Germline CDR1 SGHTA, CDR2 FQGNSA. The CDR3 spells CASSPSGNTIYF. The CDR3 DNA sequence: TGTGCCAGCAGCCCTTCTGGAAACACCATATATTTT. Complete variable domain (other parts from reference TRBV7-2 and TRBJ1-3): GAGVSQSPSNKVTEKGKDVELRCDPISGHTALYWYRQSLGQGLEFLIYFQGNSAPDKSGLPSDRFSAERTGGSVSTLTIQRTQQEDSAVYLCASSPSGNTIYFGEGSWLTVV.

This chain connects TRBV18 to TRBJ1-6, with 11 bases aligning to TRBD1. Looked up from germline, CDR1 is KGHSH and CDR2 is LQKENI. Losses at the gene ends were 3 bases for V and 13 bases for J; bases not matched to a gene: 8. CDR3 length: 15 residues. CDR3 amino acids: CASSPQDRGPSPLHF. The CDR3 DNA follows: TGTGCCAGCTCACCTCAGGACAGGGGGCCTTCGCCCCTCCACTTT.

The genes are TRBV4-1 and TRBJ2-7; 7 positions agree with TRBD1. V lost 0 bases, J lost 7 bases, and 9 bases stayed unmatched. Germline V lookup: CDR1 MGHRA, CDR2 YSYEKL. This CDR3 has 15 amino acids. The CDR3 loop is CASSQEGTVVGEQYF. The CDR3 DNA follows: TGCGCCAGCAGCCAAGAGGGGACAGTGGTGGGGGAGCAGTACTTC.

The chain uses TRBV5-1 and TRBJ2-3, with a possible D match to TRBD2 (5 bases). The CDR3 runs to 17 residues. Trimming cost V 3 bases and J 0 bases, with 17 bases left between them. Germline CDR1 reads SGHRS; CDR2 reads YFSETQ. The CDR3 here is CASSSVGAISSTDTQYF. The CDR3 DNA is TGCGCCAGCAGCTCGGTGGGAGCGATATCTAGCACAGATACGCAGTATTTT. The full variable domain, rest sourced from reference TRBV5-1 and TRBJ2-3, is KAGVTQTPRYLIKTRGQQVTLSCSPISGHRSVSWYQQTPGQGLQFLFEYFSETQRNKGNFPGRFSGRQFSNSRSEMNVSTLELGDSALYLCASSSVGAISSTDTQYFGPGTRLTVL.

The chain recombines TRBV3-1 (or the pseudogene TRBV3-2) with TRBJ1-2; 7 positions agree with TRBD1. Trimming at V came to 2 bases and at J to 1 base, leaving 10 bases not matched to a gene. Germline CDR1 and CDR2: LGHDT and YNNKEL (reference sequence). This CDR3 region has 17 residues. The CDR3 DNA follows: TGTGCCAGCAGCCAACCGACAGGGACGGGTTTTAACTATGGCTACACCTTC. It encodes CASSQPTGTGFNYGYTF.

The V call is TRBV3-1 (or the pseudogene TRBV3-2), the J call TRBJ1-4, with 7 bases identical to TRBD1. Trimming at V came to 1 base and at J to 5 bases, leaving 4 bases not matched to a gene. CDR1 and CDR2 from the germline V gene are LGHDT and YNNKEL (reference sequence). CDR3 length equals 15 residues. CDR3 bases: TGTGCCAGCAGCCAAGGCAGGGGGGAGAATGAAAAACTGTTTTTT. Its protein is CASSQGRGENEKLFF.

This chain uses TRBV24-1 with TRBJ1-1, with 8 bases lining up with TRBD1. The germline CDR1 and CDR2 sequences are KGHDR and SFDVKD. The trim removed 7 bases at V and 3 bases at J, leaving 6 bases unmatched. The CDR3 totals 14 residues. CDR3 in amino acids: CATRARGLDTEAFF. DNA of the CDR3: TGTGCCACCAGGGCCAGGGGGCTCGACACTGAAGCTTTCTTT.

CDR3 loop: CATRGAQGTEAFF. CDR3 in DNA: TGTGCCACCCGGGGGGCGCAGGGCACTGAAGCTTTCTTT. The chain combines TRBV2 with TRBJ1-1, with D possibly being TRBD1 (6 bases). Trimming shortened V by 10 bases and J by 4 bases, and 16 bases separated the two germline ends. The CDR3 runs to 13 residues. From germline, CDR1 is SNHLY and CDR2 FYNNEI.